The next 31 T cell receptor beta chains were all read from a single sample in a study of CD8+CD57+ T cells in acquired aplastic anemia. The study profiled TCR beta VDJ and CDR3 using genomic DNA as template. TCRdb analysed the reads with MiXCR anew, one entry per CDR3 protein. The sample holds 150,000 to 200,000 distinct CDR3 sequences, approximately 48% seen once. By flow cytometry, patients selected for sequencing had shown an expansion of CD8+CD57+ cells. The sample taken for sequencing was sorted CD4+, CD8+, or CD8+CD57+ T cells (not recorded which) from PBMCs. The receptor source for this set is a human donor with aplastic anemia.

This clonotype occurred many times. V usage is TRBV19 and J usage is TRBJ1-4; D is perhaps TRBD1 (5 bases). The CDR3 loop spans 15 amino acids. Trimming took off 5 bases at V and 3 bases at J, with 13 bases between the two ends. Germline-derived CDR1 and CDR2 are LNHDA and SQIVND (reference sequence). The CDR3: CASSDAGSSNEKLFF. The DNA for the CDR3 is TGTGCCAGTAGTGACGCAGGGTCCTCTAATGAAAAACTGTTTTTT.

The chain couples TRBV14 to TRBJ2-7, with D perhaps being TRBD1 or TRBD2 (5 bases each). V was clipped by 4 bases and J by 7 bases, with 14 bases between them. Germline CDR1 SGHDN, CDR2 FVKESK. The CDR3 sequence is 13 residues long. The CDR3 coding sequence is TGTGCCAGCAGCCGGACTGCCTGGGGGGAGCAGTACTTC. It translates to CASSRTAWGEQYF.

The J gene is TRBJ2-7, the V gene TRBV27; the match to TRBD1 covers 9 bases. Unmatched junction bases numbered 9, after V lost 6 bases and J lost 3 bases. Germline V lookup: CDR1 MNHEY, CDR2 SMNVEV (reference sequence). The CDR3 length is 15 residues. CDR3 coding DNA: TGTGCCAGCAGCCACTTGGGGGACAGGGTCTACGAGCAGTACTTC. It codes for CASSHLGDRVYEQYF.

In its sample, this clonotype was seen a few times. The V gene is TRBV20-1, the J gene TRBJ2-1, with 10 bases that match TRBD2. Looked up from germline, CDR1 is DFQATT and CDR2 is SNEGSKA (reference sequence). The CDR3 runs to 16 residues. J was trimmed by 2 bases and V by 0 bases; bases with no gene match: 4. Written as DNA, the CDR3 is TGCAGTGCTAGAGATCTGAGCGGGAGGGCCTACAATGAGCAGTTCTTC. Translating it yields CSARDLSGRAYNEQFF.

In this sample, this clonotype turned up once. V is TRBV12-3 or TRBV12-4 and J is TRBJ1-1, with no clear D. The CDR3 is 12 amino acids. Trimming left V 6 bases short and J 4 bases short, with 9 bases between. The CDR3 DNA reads TGTGCCAGCAGACTCTTGGGCACTGAAGCTTTCTTT. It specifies CASRLLGTEAFF.

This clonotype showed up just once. In nucleotides, the CDR3 is TGCAGCGTGAACCAGGGGGTTGGTCAGGAGCAGTTCTTC. Translating it yields CSVNQGVGQEQFF. This chain joins TRBV29-1 and TRBJ2-1; 7 nucleotides match TRBD1. Trimming removed 6 bases from V and 10 bases from J; junction bases left unmatched: 12. The CDR3 has 13 amino acids. Germline V gene sequence: CDR1 SQVTM, CDR2 ANQGSEA.

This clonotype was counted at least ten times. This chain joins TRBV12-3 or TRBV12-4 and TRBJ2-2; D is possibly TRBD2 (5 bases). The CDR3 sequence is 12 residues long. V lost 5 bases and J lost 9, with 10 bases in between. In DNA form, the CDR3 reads TGTGCCAGCAGTCCGGTCGGGAGGGAGCTGTTTTTT. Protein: CASSPVGRELFF.

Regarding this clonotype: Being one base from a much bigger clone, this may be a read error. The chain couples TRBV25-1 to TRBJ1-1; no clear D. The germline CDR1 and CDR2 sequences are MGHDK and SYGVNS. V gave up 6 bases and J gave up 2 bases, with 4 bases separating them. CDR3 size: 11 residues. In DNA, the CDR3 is TGTGCCAGCAGGTTTAACACTGAAGCTTTCTTT. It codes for CASRFNTEAFF.

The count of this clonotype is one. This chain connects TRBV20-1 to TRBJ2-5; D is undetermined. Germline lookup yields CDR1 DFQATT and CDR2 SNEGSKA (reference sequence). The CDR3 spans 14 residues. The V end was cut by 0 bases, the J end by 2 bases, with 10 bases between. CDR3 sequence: CSARDSSRQETQYF. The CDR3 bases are TGCAGTGCTAGAGATTCTTCCCGACAAGAGACCCAGTACTTC.

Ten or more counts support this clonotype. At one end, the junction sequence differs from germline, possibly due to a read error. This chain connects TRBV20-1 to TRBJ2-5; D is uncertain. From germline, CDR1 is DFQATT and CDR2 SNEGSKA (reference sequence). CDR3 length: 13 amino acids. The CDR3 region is CSAYGRNHETQYF. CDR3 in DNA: TGCAGTGCCTACGGGCGTAACCACGAGACCCAGTACTTC.

The CDR3 DNA reads TGTGCCAGCAGCGTCGGCGGGACAGGGTATGGCTACACCTTC. It specifies CASSVGGTGYGYTF. J is TRBJ1-2 and V is TRBV5-6, with TRBD1 matching over 9 bases. V lost 4 bases to trimming and J lost 5 bases; unmatched junction nucleotides: 6. This CDR3 is built from 14 residues. The germline V gene encodes CDR1 SGHDT and CDR2 YYEEEE.

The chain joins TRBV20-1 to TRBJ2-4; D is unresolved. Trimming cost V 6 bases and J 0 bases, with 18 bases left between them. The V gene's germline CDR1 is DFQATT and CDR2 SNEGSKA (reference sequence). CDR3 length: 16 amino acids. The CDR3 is CSAPSYRGLAKNIQYF. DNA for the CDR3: TGCAGTGCCCCTAGTTACCGAGGTTTAGCCAAAAACATTCAGTACTTC.

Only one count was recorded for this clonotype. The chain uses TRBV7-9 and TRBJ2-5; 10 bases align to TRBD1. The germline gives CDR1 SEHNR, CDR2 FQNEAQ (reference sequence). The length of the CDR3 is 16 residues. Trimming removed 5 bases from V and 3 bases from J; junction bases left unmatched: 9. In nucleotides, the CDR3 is TGTGCCAGCAGCGATCCCCGGACAGGGGGAGAAGAGACCCAGTACTTC. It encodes CASSDPRTGGEETQYF.

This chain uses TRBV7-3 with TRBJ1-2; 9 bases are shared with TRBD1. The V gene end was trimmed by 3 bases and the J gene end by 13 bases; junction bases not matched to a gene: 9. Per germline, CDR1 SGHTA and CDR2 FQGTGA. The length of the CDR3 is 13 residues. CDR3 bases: TGTGCCAGCAGCTTGGACCGGGACAGGGAACCCACCTTC. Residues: CASSLDRDREPTF.

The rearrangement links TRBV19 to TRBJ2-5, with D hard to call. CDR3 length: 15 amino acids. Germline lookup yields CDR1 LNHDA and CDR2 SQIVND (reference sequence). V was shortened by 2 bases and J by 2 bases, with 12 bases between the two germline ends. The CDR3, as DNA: TGTGCCAGTAGTATAATAACAGAGACACAAGAGACCCAGTACTTC. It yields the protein CASSIITETQETQYF.

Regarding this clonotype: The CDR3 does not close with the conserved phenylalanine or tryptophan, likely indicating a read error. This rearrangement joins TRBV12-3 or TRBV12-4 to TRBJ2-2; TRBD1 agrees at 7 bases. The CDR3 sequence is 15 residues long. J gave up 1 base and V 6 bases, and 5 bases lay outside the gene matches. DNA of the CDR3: TGTGCCAGCAGCTCCGGACAGGTGAACACCGGGGAGCTGTTTCTC. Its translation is CASSSGQVNTGELFL.

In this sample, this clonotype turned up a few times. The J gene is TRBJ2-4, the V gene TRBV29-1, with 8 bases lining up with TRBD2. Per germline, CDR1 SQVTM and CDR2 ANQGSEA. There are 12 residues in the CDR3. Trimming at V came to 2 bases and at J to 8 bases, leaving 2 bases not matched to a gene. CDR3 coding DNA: TGCAGCGTTGAACGGGGGGGAGACATTCAGTACTTC. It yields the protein CSVERGGDIQYF.

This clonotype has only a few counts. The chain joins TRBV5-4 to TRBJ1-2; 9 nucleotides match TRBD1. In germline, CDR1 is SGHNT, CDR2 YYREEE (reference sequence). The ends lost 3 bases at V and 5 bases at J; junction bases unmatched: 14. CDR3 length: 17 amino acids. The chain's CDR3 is CASSSLPGTGRNYGYTF. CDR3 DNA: TGTGCCAGCAGCTCATTACCCGGGACAGGGAGAAATTATGGCTACACCTTC.

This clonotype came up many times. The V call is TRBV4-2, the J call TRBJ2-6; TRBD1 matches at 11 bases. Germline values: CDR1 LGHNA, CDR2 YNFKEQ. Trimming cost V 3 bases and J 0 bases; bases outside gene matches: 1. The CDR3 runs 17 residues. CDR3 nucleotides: TGTGCCAGCAGCCAGGGACAGGGGGGCTCTGGGGCCAACGTCCTGACTTTC. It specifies CASSQGQGGSGANVLTF.

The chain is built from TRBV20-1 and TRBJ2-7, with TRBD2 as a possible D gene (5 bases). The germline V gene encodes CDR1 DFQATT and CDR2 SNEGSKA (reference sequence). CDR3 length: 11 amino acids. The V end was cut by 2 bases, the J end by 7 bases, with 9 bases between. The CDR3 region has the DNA TGCAGTGCTAGAATTGGGGAGGAGCAGTACTTC. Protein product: CSARIGEEQYF.

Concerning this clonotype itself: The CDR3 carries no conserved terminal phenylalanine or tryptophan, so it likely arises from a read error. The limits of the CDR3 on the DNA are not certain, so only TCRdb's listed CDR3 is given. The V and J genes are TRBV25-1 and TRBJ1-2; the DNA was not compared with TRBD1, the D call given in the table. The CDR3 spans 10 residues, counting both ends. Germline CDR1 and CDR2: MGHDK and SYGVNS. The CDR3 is CASSLRDREN.

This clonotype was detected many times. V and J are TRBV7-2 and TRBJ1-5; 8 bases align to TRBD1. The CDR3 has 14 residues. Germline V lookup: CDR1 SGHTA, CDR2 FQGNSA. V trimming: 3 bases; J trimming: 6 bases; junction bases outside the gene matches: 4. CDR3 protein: CASSFSGGGQPQHF. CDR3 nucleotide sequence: TGTGCCAGCAGCTTCTCAGGGGGCGGTCAGCCCCAGCATTTT.

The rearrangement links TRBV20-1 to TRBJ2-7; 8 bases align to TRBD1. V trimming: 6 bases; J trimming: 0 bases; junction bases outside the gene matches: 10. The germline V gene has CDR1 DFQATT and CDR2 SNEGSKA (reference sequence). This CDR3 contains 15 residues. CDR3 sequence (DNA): TGCAGTGCCCGAAGTGGGACAGGTGTCTCCTACGAGCAGTACTTC. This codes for CSARSGTGVSYEQYF.

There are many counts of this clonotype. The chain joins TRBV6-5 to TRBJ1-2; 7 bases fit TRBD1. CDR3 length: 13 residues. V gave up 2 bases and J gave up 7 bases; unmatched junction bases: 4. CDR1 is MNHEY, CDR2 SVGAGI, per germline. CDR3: CASSYGTGAGYTF. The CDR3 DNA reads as TGTGCCAGCAGTTACGGCACAGGGGCTGGCTACACCTTC.

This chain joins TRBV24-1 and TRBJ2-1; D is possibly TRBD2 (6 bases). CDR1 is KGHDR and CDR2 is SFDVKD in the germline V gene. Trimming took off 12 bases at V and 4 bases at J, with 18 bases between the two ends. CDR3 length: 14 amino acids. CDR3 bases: TGTGCCCCAAGGGCTAGCGCTCCGTACAATGAGCAGTTCTTC. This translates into CAPRASAPYNEQFF.

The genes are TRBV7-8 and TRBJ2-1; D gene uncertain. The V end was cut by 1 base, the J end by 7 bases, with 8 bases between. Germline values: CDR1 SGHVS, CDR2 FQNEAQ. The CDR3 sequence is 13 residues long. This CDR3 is CASSLGRRNEQFF. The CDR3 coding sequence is TGTGCCAGCAGCTTAGGACGCCGAAATGAGCAGTTCTTC.

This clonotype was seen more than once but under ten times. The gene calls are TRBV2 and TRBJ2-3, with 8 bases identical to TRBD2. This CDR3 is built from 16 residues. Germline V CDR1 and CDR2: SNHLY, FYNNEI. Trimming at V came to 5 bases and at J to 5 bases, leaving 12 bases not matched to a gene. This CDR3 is CASSSPGLELVDTQYF. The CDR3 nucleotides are TGTGCCAGCAGTAGTCCGGGACTAGAGTTGGTAGATACGCAGTATTTT.

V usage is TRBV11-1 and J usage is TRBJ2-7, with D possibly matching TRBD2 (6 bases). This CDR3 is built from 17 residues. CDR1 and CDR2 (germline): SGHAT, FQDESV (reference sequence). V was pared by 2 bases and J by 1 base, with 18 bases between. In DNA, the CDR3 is TGTGCCAGCAGCTTAAAGATCCCGAGTAGCGGATCCTACGAGCAGTACTTC. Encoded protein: CASSLKIPSSGSYEQYF.

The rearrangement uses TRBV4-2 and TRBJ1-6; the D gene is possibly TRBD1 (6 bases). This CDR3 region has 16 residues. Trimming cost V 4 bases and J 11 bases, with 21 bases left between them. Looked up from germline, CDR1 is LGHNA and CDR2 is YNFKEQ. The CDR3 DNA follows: TGTGCCAGCAGCCCAACGCGACAGGCAAAATACCCACCCCTCCACTTT. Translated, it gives CASSPTRQAKYPPLHF.

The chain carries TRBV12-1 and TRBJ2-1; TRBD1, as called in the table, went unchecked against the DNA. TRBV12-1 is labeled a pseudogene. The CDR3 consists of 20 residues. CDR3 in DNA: TGTGCCAGCAGCTTTGTATCTGCAGGGGAACCGTTAAGGGCCTACAATGAGCAGTTCTTC. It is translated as CASSFVSAGEPLRAYNEQFF.

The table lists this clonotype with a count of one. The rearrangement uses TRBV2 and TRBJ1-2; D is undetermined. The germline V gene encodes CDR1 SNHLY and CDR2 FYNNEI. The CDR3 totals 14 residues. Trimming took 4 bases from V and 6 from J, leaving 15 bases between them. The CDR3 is CASSVPRALHGYTF. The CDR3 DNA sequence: TGTGCCAGCAGTGTACCCCGGGCCTTACATGGCTACACCTTC.